This TCR beta chain was observed in a study of regulatory T cells in long-lasting Graves disease. Libraries of TCR beta came from iRepertoire HTBI primers plus Arm-PCR of CDR3 regions. TCRdb processed the multiplex PCR reads anew with MiXCR; each CDR3 protein has one entry. The top ten clones hold 8.5% to 10% of a sample with hundreds of thousands of distinct CDR3 sequences, approximately 15% of them seen once. As to time point: newly diagnosed GD, antithyroid drugs for less than 3 months. PBMC RNA served as the TCR library source. Trimming stripped 10 bases from V and 1 base from J, with 19 bases between. CDR1 is MDHEN and CDR2 is SYDVKM in the germline V gene. The CDR3 is 15 residues long. This sample was shared with a second study, whose subject was T cells in Graves' hyperthyroidism and ophthalmopathy.

This sequence joins TRBV28 and TRBJ1-2, with D possibly TRBD1 on 6 matching bases. Material: peripheral blood mononuclear cells (PBMCs), obtained at new diagnosis, from a patient treated with antithyroid drugs. The sequence was obtained from a man aged 30 to 45 with Graves disease. The CDR3 here is CATANSQGGNYGYTF. CDR3 nucleotides: TGTGCCACAGCAAATTCACAGGGCGGTAACTATGGCTACACCTTC.